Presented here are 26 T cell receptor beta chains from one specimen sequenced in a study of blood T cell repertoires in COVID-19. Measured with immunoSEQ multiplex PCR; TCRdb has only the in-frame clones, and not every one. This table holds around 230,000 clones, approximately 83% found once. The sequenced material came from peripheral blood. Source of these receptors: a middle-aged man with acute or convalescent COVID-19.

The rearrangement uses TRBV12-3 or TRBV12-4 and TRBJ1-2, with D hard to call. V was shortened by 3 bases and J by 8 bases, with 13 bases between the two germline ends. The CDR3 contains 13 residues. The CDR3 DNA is TGTGCCAGCAGTTTTCGACAAAGCCTCGGCTACACCTTC. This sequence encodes CASSFRQSLGYTF.

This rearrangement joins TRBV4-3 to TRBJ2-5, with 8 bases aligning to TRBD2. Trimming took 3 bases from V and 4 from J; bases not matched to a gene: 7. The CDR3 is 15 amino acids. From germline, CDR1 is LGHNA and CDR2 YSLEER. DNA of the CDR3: TGCGCCAGCAGCCAGTCCGGGGGGGTGGGAGAGACCCAGTACTTC. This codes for CASSQSGGVGETQYF.

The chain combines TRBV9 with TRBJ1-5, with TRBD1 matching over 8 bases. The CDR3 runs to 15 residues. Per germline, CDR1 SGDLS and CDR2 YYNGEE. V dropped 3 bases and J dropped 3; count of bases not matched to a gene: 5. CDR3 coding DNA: TGTGCCAGCAGCGCAGGACAGGGACTCAATCAGCCCCAGCATTTT. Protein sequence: CASSAGQGLNQPQHF.

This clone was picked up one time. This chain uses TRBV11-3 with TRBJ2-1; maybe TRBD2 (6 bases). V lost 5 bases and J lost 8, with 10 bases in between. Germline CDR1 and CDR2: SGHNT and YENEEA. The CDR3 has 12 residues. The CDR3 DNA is TGTGCCAGCAGCCTCGGGAGCTATGAGCAGTTCTTC. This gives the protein CASSLGSYEQFF.

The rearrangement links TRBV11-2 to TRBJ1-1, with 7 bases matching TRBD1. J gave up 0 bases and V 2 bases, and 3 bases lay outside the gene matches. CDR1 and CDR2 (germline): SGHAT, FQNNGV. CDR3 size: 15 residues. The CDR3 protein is CASSLRGQLNTEAFF. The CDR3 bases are TGTGCCAGCAGCTTAAGGGGACAGTTGAACACTGAAGCTTTCTTT.

CDR3 coding DNA: TGTGCCAGCTCACCCGCCTGGGACAGCTACGAGCAGTACTTC. Translation gives CASSPAWDSYEQYF. V usage is TRBV18 and J usage is TRBJ2-7, with 7 positions matching TRBD1. The CDR3 has 14 amino acids. Trimming cost V 3 bases and J 3 bases; bases outside gene matches: 5. Germline values: CDR1 KGHSH, CDR2 LQKENI.

CDR3 residues: CASRWTGGTEAFF. DNA of the CDR3: TGTGCCAGCAGGTGGACAGGGGGCACTGAAGCTTTCTTT. The chain is built from TRBV12-3 or TRBV12-4 and TRBJ1-1, with TRBD1 matching 10 bases. The CDR3 has 13 amino acids. Trimming took 6 bases from V and 4 from J; bases not matched to a gene: 2.

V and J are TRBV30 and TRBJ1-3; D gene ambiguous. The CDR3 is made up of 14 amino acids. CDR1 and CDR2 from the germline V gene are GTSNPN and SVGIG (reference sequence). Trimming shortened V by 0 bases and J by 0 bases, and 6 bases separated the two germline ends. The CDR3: CAWSVTFSGNTIYF. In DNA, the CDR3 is TGTGCCTGGAGTGTCACATTCTCTGGAAACACCATATATTTT.

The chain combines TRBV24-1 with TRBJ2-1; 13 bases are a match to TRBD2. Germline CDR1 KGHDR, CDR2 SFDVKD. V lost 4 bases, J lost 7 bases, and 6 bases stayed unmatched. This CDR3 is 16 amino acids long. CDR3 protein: CATSDPGTSGKNEQFF. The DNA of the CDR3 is TGTGCCACCAGTGACCCGGGGACTAGCGGGAAGAATGAGCAGTTCTTC.

This CDR3 reads CASSYQGGDTEAFF. In nucleotides, the CDR3 is TGTGCCAGCAGTTACCAAGGGGGCGACACTGAAGCTTTCTTT. This chain links TRBV6-2 or TRBV6-3 with TRBJ1-1; TRBD1 aligns across 7 bases. Germline V gene data show CDR1 as MNHEY and CDR2 as SVGEGT. The CDR3 loop spans 14 amino acids. V trimming: 2 bases; J trimming: 3 bases; junction bases outside the gene matches: 3.

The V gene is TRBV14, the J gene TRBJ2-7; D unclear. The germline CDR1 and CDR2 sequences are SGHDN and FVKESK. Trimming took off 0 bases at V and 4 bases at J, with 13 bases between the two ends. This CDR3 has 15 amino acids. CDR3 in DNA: TGTGCCAGCAGCCAAGAACGGGTTATGGGTTACGAGCAGTACTTC. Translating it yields CASSQERVMGYEQYF.

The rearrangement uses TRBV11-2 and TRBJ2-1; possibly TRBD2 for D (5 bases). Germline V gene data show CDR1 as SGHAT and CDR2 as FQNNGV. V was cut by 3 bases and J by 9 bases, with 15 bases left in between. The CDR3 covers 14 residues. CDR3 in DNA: TGTGCCAGCAGCTTCGCCCGAGGAGGCGGTGAGCAGTTCTTC. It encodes CASSFARGGGEQFF.

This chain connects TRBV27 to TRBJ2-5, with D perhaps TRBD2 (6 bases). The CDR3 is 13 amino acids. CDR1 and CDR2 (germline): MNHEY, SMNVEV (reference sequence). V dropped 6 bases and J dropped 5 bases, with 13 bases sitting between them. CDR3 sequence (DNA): TGTGCCAGCAGGATTGACGGAGGGGAGACCCAGTACTTC. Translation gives CASRIDGGETQYF.

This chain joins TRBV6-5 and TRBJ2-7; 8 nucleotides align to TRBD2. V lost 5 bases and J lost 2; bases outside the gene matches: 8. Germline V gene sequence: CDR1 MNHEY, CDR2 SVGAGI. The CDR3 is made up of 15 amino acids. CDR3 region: CASSTIAGSTYEQYF. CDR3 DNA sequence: TGTGCCAGCAGTACCATAGCGGGATCGACCTACGAGCAGTACTTC.

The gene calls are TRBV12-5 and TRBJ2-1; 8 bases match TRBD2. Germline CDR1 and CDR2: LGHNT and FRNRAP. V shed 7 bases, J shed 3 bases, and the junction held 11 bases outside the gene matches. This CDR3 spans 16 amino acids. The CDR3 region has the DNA TGTGCTAGTGCCCCCATTCGCAGCGGGAGCTACAATGAGCAGTTCTTC. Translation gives CASAPIRSGSYNEQFF. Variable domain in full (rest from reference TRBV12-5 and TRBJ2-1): DARVTQTPRHKVTEMGQEVTMRCQPILGHNTVFWYRQTMMQGLELLAYFRNRAPLDDSGMPKDRFSAEMPDATLATLKIQPSEPRDSAVYFCASAPIRSGSYNEQFFGPGTRLTVL.

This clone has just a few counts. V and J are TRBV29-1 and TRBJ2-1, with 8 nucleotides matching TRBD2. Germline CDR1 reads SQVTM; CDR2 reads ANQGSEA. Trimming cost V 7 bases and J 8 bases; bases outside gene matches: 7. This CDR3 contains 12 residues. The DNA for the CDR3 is TGCAGCGCTAGGACTAGCTCGTATGAGCAGTTCTTC. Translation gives CSARTSSYEQFF.

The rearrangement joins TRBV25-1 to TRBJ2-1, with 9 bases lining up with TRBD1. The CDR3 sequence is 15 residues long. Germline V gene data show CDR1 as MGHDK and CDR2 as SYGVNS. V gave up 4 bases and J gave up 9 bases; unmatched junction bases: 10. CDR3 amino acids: CASSGTQGAVSEQFF. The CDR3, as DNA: TGTGCCAGCAGTGGGACACAGGGGGCAGTGAGTGAGCAGTTCTTC.

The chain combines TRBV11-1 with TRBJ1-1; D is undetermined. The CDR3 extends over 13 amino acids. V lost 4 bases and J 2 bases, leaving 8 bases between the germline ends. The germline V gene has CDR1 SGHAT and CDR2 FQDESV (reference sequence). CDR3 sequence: CASSSQVNTEAFF. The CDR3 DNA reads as TGTGCCAGCAGCTCTCAGGTAAACACTGAAGCTTTCTTT.

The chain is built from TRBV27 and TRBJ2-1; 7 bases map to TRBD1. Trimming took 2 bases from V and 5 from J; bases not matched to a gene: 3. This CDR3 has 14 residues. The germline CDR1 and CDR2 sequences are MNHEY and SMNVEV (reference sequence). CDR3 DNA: TGTGCCAGCAGTTTAATGGGGACAGACAATGAGCAGTTCTTC. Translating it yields CASSLMGTDNEQFF.

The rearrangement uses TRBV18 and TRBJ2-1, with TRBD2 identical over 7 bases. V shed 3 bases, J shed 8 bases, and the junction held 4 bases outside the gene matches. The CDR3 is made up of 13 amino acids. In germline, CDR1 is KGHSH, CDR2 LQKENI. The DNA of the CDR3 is TGTGCCAGCTCACCGACTAGCTTCCATGAGCAGTTCTTC. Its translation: CASSPTSFHEQFF.

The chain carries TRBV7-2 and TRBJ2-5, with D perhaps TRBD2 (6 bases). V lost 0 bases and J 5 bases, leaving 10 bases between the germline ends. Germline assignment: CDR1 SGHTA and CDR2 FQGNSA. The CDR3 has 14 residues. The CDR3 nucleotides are TGTGCCAGCAGCTTAGCAGCGGGTATGGAGACCCAGTACTTC. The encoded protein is CASSLAAGMETQYF.

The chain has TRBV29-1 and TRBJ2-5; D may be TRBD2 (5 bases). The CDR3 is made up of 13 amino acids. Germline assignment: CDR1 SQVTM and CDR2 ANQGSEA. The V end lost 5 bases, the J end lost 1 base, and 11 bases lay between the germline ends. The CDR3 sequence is CSVHSAPQETQYF. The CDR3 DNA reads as TGCAGCGTTCATAGCGCGCCCCAAGAGACCCAGTACTTC.

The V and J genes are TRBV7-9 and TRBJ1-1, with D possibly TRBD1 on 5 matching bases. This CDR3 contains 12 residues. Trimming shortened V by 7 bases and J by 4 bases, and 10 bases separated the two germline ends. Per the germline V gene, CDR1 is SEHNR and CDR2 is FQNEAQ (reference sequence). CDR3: CASNERGTEAFF. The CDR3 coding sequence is TGTGCCAGCAACGAAAGGGGCACTGAAGCTTTCTTT.

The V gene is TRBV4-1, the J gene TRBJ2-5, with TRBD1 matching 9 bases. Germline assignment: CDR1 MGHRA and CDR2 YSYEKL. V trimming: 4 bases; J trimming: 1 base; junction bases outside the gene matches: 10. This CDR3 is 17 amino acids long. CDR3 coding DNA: TGCGCCAGCAGCCCCAGATTCCGGGACAGGGCCCAAGAGACCCAGTACTTC. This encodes CASSPRFRDRAQETQYF.

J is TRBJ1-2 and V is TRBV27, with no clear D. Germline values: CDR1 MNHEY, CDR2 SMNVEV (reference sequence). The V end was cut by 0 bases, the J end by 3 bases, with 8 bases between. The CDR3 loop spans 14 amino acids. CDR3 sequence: CASSLSWRDYGYTF. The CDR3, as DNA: TGTGCCAGCAGTTTATCGTGGAGGGACTATGGCTACACCTTC.

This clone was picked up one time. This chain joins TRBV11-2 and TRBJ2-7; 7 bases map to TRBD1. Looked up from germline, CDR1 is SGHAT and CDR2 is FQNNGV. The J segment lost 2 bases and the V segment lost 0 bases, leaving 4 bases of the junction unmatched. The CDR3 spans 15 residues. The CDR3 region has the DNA TGTGCCAGCAGCTTAGAGAGGGGGCTAGCCTACGAGCAGTACTTC. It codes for CASSLERGLAYEQYF.